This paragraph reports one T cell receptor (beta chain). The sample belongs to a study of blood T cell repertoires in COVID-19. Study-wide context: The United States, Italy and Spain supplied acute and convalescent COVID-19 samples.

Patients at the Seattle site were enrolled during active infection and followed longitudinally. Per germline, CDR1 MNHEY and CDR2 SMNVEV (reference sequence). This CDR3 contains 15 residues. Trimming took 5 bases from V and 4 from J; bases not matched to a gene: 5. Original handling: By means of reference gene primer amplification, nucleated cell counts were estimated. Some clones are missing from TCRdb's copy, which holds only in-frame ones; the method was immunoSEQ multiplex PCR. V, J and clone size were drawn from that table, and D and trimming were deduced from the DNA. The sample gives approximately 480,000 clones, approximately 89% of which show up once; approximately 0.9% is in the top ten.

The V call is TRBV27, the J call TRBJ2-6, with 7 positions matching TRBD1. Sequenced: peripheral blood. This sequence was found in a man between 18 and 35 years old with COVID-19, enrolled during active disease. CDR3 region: CASSPGGGGANVLTF. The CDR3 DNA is TGTGCCAGCAGTCCAGGGGGTGGCGGGGCCAACGTCCTGACTTTC.